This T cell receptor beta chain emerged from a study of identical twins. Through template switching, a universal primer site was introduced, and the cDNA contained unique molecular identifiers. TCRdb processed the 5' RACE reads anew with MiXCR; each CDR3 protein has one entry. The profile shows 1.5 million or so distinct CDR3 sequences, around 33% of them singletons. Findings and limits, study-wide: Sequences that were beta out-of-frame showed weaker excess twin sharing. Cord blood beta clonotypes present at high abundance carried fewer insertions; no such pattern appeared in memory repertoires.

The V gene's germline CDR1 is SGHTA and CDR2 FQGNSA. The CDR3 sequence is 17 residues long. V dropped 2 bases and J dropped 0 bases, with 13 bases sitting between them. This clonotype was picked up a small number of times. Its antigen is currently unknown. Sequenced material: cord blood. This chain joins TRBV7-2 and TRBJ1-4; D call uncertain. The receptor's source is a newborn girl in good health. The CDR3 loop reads CASSLTLTSATNEKLFF. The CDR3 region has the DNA TGTGCCAGCAGCTTAACGCTTACCTCTGCAACTAATGAAAAACTGTTTTTT. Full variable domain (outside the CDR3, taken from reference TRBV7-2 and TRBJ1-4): GAGVSQSPSNKVTEKGKDVELRCDPISGHTALYWYRQSLGQGLEFLIYFQGNSAPDKSGLPSDRFSAERTGGSVSTLTIQRTQQEDSAVYLCASSLTLTSATNEKLFFGSGTQLSVL.